A single sample gave rise to the 24 T cell receptor beta chains below, sequenced in a study of T cells after yellow fever vaccination. TCRdb re-called the 5' RACE reads with MiXCR, one entry per CDR3 protein. The sample lists hundreds of thousands of distinct CDR3 sequences, roughly 12% occurring once. The material was PBMCs, obtained on the day of the yellow fever booster vaccination. The receptors shown here come from a man aged 30 to 45 who received the YFV17D yellow fever vaccine.

This clonotype was detected only a few times. This chain connects TRBV19 to TRBJ2-3, with a possible D match to TRBD1 (5 bases). Germline loops: CDR1 LNHDA, CDR2 SQIVND (reference sequence). Trimming removed 9 bases at V and 5 bases at J, with 12 bases between. The CDR3 consists of 12 residues. The CDR3, as DNA: TGTGCCAGCCAGTCCCAGGGAGATACGCAGTATTTT. Its protein product is CASQSQGDTQYF.

V is TRBV10-3 and J is TRBJ2-3; D remains unclear. Germline V gene sequence: CDR1 ENHRY, CDR2 SYGVKD. The CDR3 runs to 13 residues. The V end was cut by 7 bases, the J end by 0 bases, with 8 bases between. CDR3 coding DNA: TGTGCCATCAATCAAGATAGCACAGATACGCAGTATTTT. This codes for CAINQDSTDTQYF.

This sequence joins TRBV5-1 and TRBJ1-1; 7 positions match TRBD1. Germline assignment: CDR1 SGHRS and CDR2 YFSETQ. V trimming: 2 bases; J trimming: 7 bases; junction bases outside the gene matches: 8. The CDR3 has 14 residues. The CDR3 DNA is TGCGCCAGCAGCTTTCTAGACAGGGTTGATGAAGCTTTCTTT. Its protein is CASSFLDRVDEAFF.

The chain links TRBV5-5 to TRBJ2-5, with a weak D call TRBD2 (5 bases). The germline V and J ends were trimmed by 1 base and 5 bases, with 15 bases remaining between them. This CDR3 spans 15 amino acids. Germline CDR1 is SGHKS and CDR2 is YYEKEE (reference sequence). This chain's CDR3 is CASSLSPSLGETQYF. The CDR3 DNA is TGTGCCAGCAGCTTGTCGCCTAGCCTAGGGGAGACCCAGTACTTC.

The table lists this clonotype with a few counts. This chain joins TRBV11-2 and TRBJ2-5; D is perhaps TRBD1 or TRBD2 (5 bases each). The germline V gene has CDR1 SGHAT and CDR2 FQNNGV. Trimming took off 5 bases at V and 7 bases at J, with 14 bases between the two ends. The CDR3 totals 13 residues. CDR3 DNA sequence: TGTGCCAGCAGCCGGGACCTAGACGGGACCCAGTACTTC. Protein sequence: CASSRDLDGTQYF.

V and J are TRBV19 and TRBJ2-1; maybe TRBD1 (5 bases). Per germline, CDR1 LNHDA and CDR2 SQIVND (reference sequence). There are 15 residues in the CDR3. V lost 3 bases and J 8 bases, leaving 17 bases between the germline ends. This chain's CDR3 is CASSIFRALGHEQFF. CDR3 sequence (DNA): TGTGCCAGTAGTATTTTCCGGGCCTTGGGGCATGAGCAGTTCTTC.

The chain is built from TRBV12-3 or TRBV12-4 and TRBJ1-5, with TRBD1 matching over 9 bases. V was pared by 3 bases and J by 7 bases, with 10 bases of the junction left unmatched. The CDR3 totals 16 residues. In DNA form, the CDR3 reads TGTGCCAGCAGTTTGAGTACAGGGGGCGCGTGGCAGCCCCAGCATTTT. Its translation: CASSLSTGGAWQPQHF.

This clonotype was counted between two and nine times. This chain uses TRBV20-1 with TRBJ2-7; D gene unclear. This CDR3 has 14 amino acids. The germline gives CDR1 DFQATT, CDR2 SNEGSKA (reference sequence). Trimming took off 6 bases at V and 6 bases at J, with 21 bases between the two ends. The CDR3 protein is CSAAGGVVDPEQYF. In nucleotides, the CDR3 is TGCAGTGCCGCCGGTGGGGTGGTCGACCCCGAGCAGTACTTC.

The rearrangement uses TRBV5-1 and TRBJ2-1; D gene uncertain. The CDR3 is 14 amino acids. The germline CDR1 and CDR2 sequences are SGHRS and YFSETQ. V was trimmed by 9 bases and J by 0 bases, leaving 13 bases between them. The CDR3 reads CATHSGSSYNEQFF. CDR3 bases: TGCGCCACACACTCCGGTAGCTCCTACAATGAGCAGTTCTTC.

V usage is TRBV6-5 and J usage is TRBJ2-1; 9 positions agree with TRBD2. Germline trimming cut 4 bases from V and 10 bases from J; bases unmatched to any gene: 14. CDR1 is MNHEY, CDR2 SVGAGI, per germline. There are 16 residues in the CDR3. CDR3 sequence: CASSFPSGRPPSEQFF. The CDR3 DNA sequence: TGTGCCAGCAGTTTCCCAAGCGGGAGGCCCCCAAGCGAGCAGTTCTTC.

This clonotype was recorded at least ten times. The chain joins TRBV12-3 or TRBV12-4 to TRBJ2-7; D remains unclear. Trimming removed 2 bases from V and 6 bases from J, with 8 bases in between. This CDR3 has 12 residues. The CDR3 spells CASSLKGGEQYF. The CDR3 coding sequence is TGTGCCAGCAGTTTAAAGGGCGGCGAGCAGTACTTC.

The V and J genes are TRBV9 and TRBJ2-3, with 7 bases aligning to TRBD2. CDR3 length: 14 residues. V trimming: 6 bases; J trimming: 3 bases; junction bases outside the gene matches: 7. Germline V gene data show CDR1 as SGDLS and CDR2 as YYNGEE. For the CDR3, the DNA is TGTGCCAGCAACGTCGGGACTAATACAGATACGCAGTATTTT. Its translation is CASNVGTNTDTQYF.

This clonotype showed up just a few times. This chain joins TRBV12-3 or TRBV12-4 and TRBJ1-1; TRBD1 is a possible D gene (5 bases). The CDR3 length is 12 residues. Between the trimmed V and J ends, which lost 2 bases and 11 bases, there was a span of 12 bases. CDR3 region: CASSLLRGWAFF. Here the CDR3 DNA reads TGTGCCAGCAGTTTACTTCGGGGCTGGGCTTTCTTT.

The V call is TRBV27, the J call TRBJ2-7; 9 bases are shared with TRBD2. The CDR3 loop spans 15 amino acids. V lost 3 bases and J lost 7; bases outside the gene matches: 10. Germline V CDR1 and CDR2: MNHEY, SMNVEV (reference sequence). CDR3 nucleotides: TGTGCCAGCAGTTTGGGTAGCGGGAGAGGCCTGGAGCAGTACTTC. It codes for CASSLGSGRGLEQYF.

This chain links TRBV10-3 with TRBJ2-1; D gene unclear. V was trimmed by 0 bases and J by 6 bases, leaving 6 bases between them. Germline-derived CDR1 and CDR2 are ENHRY and SYGVKD. The CDR3 extends over 13 amino acids. CDR3 protein: CAISESNSNEQFF. DNA of the CDR3: TGTGCCATCAGTGAGTCCAACTCCAATGAGCAGTTCTTC.

This clonotype occurred a few times. This chain joins TRBV18 and TRBJ1-1; TRBD1 is a possible D gene (5 bases). Germline V gives CDR1 KGHSH, CDR2 LQKENI. Trimming stripped 3 bases from V and 6 bases from J, with 14 bases between. The CDR3 is 14 residues long. CDR3 in DNA: TGTGCCAGCTCACCGGACGGGGGATGGGCTGAAGCTTTCTTT. This translates into CASSPDGGWAEAFF.

This clonotype was counted a few times. This chain connects TRBV7-2 to TRBJ2-1; possible D gene TRBD2, 5 bases. Germline loops: CDR1 SGHTA, CDR2 FQGNSA. The CDR3 spans 12 residues. Trimming shortened V by 8 bases and J by 3 bases, and 8 bases separated the two germline ends. The CDR3 here is CASGEFYNEQFF. The CDR3 DNA follows: TGTGCCAGCGGGGAGTTCTACAATGAGCAGTTCTTC.

V usage is TRBV18 and J usage is TRBJ1-1; D is possibly TRBD1 (5 bases). The CDR3 length is 13 residues. Trimming pared 6 bases from V and 3 bases from J, leaving 11 bases between. Germline-derived CDR1 and CDR2 are KGHSH and LQKENI. The CDR3 loop reads CASSSGPDTEAFF. The DNA for the CDR3 is TGTGCCAGCTCCTCGGGGCCGGACACTGAAGCTTTCTTT.

The sample holds a few counts of this clonotype. The chain carries TRBV6-1 and TRBJ2-3; D is uncertain. V shed 6 bases and J shed 1 base, with 14 bases lying between them. Looked up from germline, CDR1 is MNHNS and CDR2 is SASEGT. There are 15 residues in the CDR3. This CDR3 reads CASRTTRLGTDTQYF. For the CDR3, the DNA is TGTGCCAGCAGGACAACACGGCTTGGCACAGATACGCAGTATTTT.

V is TRBV3-1 and J is TRBJ2-5, with D possibly TRBD2 on 5 matching bases. CDR3 size: 17 residues. V was trimmed by 8 bases and J by 1 base, leaving 23 bases between them. The V gene's germline CDR1 is LGHDT and CDR2 YNNKEL (reference sequence). The CDR3 DNA reads TGTGCCAGCGGCGGAGGCCGGGTGATGGCATCCCAAGAGACCCAGTACTTC. As protein: CASGGGRVMASQETQYF.

This clonotype was found a few times. The chain is built from TRBV29-1 and TRBJ2-5, with TRBD2 matching over 9 bases. This CDR3 contains 15 residues. Germline V gives CDR1 SQVTM, CDR2 ANQGSEA. V trimming: 2 bases; J trimming: 1 base; junction bases outside the gene matches: 5. The chain's CDR3 is CSVEFGLAFQETQYF. DNA of the CDR3: TGCAGCGTTGAATTCGGACTAGCGTTCCAAGAGACCCAGTACTTC.

V and J are TRBV20-1 and TRBJ2-1, with 12 positions matching TRBD2. The CDR3 is 15 amino acids. J gave up 4 bases and V 5 bases, and 6 bases lay outside the gene matches. Germline V gene sequence: CDR1 DFQATT, CDR2 SNEGSKA (reference sequence). CDR3 in DNA: TGCAGTGCTGAAGGAACTAGCGGGAGGTACAATGAGCAGTTCTTC. Amino acids: CSAEGTSGRYNEQFF.

V is TRBV7-3 and J is TRBJ2-3; 9 positions agree with TRBD2. V shed 5 bases and J 7 bases; nucleotides not matched to a gene: 10. The germline V gene encodes CDR1 SGHTA and CDR2 FQGTGA. The CDR3 extends over 15 amino acids. The DNA for the CDR3 is TGTGCCAGCAGCACCGGGACTAGCAGCTCGAATACGCAGTATTTT. It translates to CASSTGTSSSNTQYF. Variable domain in full (rest from reference TRBV7-3 and TRBJ2-3): GAGVSQTPSNKVTEKGKYVELRCDPISGHTALYWYRQSLGQGPEFLIYFQGTGAADDSGLPNDRFFAVRPEGSVSTLKIQRTERGDSAVYLCASSTGTSSSNTQYFGPGTRLTVL.

On this clonotype: A read error may be the cause here, since a much bigger clone is one base away. The chain uses TRBV6-4 and TRBJ2-6, with no clear D. Trimming stripped 5 bases from V and 0 bases from J, with 5 bases between. The V gene's germline CDR1 is MRHNA and CDR2 SNTAGT. The CDR3 has 14 residues. The CDR3 nucleotides are TGTGCCAGCAGTCGGATCTCTGGGGCCAACGTCCTGACTTTC. Protein product: CASSRISGANVLTF.